The clone carrying this T cell receptor beta chain occurred a few times. Its matching antigen is unknown. This sample is part of a study of T cell repertoires in cytomegalovirus infection. TCRdb reprocessed the reads with MiXCR, giving one entry per CDR3 protein. The data contain some 350,000 distinct CDR3 sequences, just under 35% of them singletons. V gave up 5 bases and J gave up 8 bases, with 16 bases separating them. Germline lookup yields CDR1 MDHEN and CDR2 SYDVKM. CDR3 size: 14 residues. General study findings and limits: CMV-specific TCR beta clonotypes restricted by HLA-C were the ones dominating the ex vivo response. Pooled public TCR beta family frequency picked out CMV carriers with the relevant HLA.

The receptor comes from a human donor in good health (CMV status not recorded). Some clones in this sample may be carry-over from other donors' samples. The chain is built from TRBV28 and TRBJ1-5, with TRBD1 as a possible D gene (5 bases). The source was cultured PBMCs, collected from culture after CMV antigen stimulation. In DNA, the CDR3 is TGTGCCAGCAGTCTTGGGACGGGGAAGGAGCCCCAGCATTTT. Amino acids: CASSLGTGKEPQHF. The full variable domain, completed using reference TRBV28 and TRBJ1-5, is DVKVTQSSRYLVKRTGEKVFLECVQDMDHENMFWYRQDPGLGLRLIYFSYDVKMKEKGDIPEGYSVSREKKERFSLILESASTNQTSMYLCASSLGTGKEPQHFGDGTRLSIL.